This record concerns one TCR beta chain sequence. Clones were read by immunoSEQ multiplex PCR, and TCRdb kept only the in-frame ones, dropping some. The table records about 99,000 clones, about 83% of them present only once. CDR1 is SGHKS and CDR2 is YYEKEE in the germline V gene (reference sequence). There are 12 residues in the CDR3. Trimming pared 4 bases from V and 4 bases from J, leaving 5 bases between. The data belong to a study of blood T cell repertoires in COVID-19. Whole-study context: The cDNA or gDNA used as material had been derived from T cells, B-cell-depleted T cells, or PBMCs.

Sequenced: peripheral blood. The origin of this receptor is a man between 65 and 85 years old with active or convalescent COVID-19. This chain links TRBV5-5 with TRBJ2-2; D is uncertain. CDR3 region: CASSPFTGELFF. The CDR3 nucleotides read TGTGCCAGCAGCCCATTCACCGGGGAGCTGTTTTTT.